The subject of this entry is one T cell receptor beta chain. No antigen is known for it. Base qualities are not at hand, and no much larger clone is one base apart. The collaborating institutions used their own protocols to collect whole blood in K2EDTA tubes. For TCRbeta analysis, collaborator samples were shipped as frozen whole blood, as isolated PBMCs, or as DNA extracted from either sample type. The CDR1 and CDR2 encoded by the germline V gene are MGHRA and YSYEKL. From cysteine to phenylalanine, the CDR3 is 15 amino acids long. The kept DNA is CDR3 alone, 45 bases in frame from the first base. After removal of 1 base from V and 9 bases from J, the junction retains 8 bases not matched to a gene. These data are taken from a study of blood T cell repertoires in COVID-19 (dated by TCRdb to the early 2020s). With regard to the full study: Samples covering the acute and convalescent phases of COVID-19 were provided by collaborators in the United States, Italy and Spain. The prospective study material was composed of cDNA or gDNA derived from T cells, B-cell-depleted T cells, or PBMCs. Subjects who had been exposed to COVID-19, were actively infected with it, or had recovered from it provided the deeply sampled blood TCRbeta repertoires that made up the dataset. The repertoires were made available in a free public database intended to serve as a resource for research on the immune response to SARS-CoV-2. The samples were drawn from two sources: the first 160 participants of the ongoing ImmuneRACE study, and 1,000 to 1,500 subjects contributed by 6 global collaborators. Nearly every sample came with metadata listing a de-identified subject ID, COVID-19 status, age in years and sex. Where HLA class I and class II types were available, the types were taken from metadata supplied by the sample provider, not from assay-based typing. Results the study describes overall, beyond this receptor: How much clinical and demographic metadata was included differed by source and by participant, and the metadata was provided uncurated.

TCRbeta CDR3 regions were amplified from genomic DNA using the immunoSEQ Assay, a bias-controlled multiplex PCR. As for how the authors treated the data: The number of nucleated cells in each sample was estimated from the amplification of reference gene primers within the assay. Sequence reads were collapsed and filtered to measure the absolute abundance of every unique TCRbeta CDR3 rearrangement. For each sample, productive Simpson clonality was calculated by taking the square root of Simpson's diversity index across productive rearrangements. In its TCRdb copy, this immuneACCESS table keeps in-frame sequences only and misses some clones. Where compared with another copy, unresolved V genes explain less than half of these, and the others have no known cause. V, J and clone size are taken as reported in that table, and D and trimming were inferred from the DNA itself. Across this sample there are around 220,000 clones, with approximately 78% seen only once. The top ten constitute about 9.4% of the sample.

This chain joins TRBV4-1 to TRBJ2-1; 8 of the junction bases match TRBD2. Specimen: peripheral blood. The TCR comes from a woman older than 75 with acute or convalescent COVID-19. The sequenced DNA: TGCGCCAGCAGCCAAGGAGCGGGAGACGGCGGTGAGCAGTTCTTC. Its protein is CASSQGAGDGGEQFF.